This T cell receptor beta chain was sequenced for a study of T-cell memory formation after mild COVID-19 (dated by TCRdb to the early 2020s). Background on the whole study: TCR sequence clusters from the two donors were found to be largely donor specific. Two young, previously healthy adult volunteers, one female and one male, were included in the cohort. In a couple of donors, T-cell clones that expanded and contracted after mild COVID-19 were tracked by sequencing TCRalpha and TCRbeta repertoires over time.

With regard to this clonotype: Its antigen specificity is not known. No base quality values were provided; no much bigger clone lies one nucleotide off.

The CDR3 has 13 amino acids, counting the end cysteine and phenylalanine. Only CDR3 DNA is held: 39 bases, read in frame from base 1. V lost 6 bases and J lost 6 bases, and the count of bases not matched to a germline gene is 3. Sequencing instrument: Illumina NovaSeq 6000. cDNA libraries for TCRalpha and TCRbeta were prepared by 5'RACE using constant-segment primers, with sample barcodes and unique molecular identifiers added. Trizol reagent was used to extract RNA from every sample. The libraries were amplified in two PCR steps, and the second step added a second sample barcode and Illumina TruSeq adapters. Libraries were sequenced on an Illumina NovaSeq with 2 x 150 bp paired-end reads. On the authors' methods: Demultiplexing of reads and collapsing into UMI-guided consensus sequences were performed with migec v1.2.7. Using mixcr v2.1.11, UMI consensuses were aligned to TRA and TRB V and J templates and then assembled into clonotypes. A clonotype was counted as expanded or contracted only if both edgeR and NoisET called the change significant, with noise models trained on biological replicates. For edgeR calls, the cutoffs were a false discovery rate-adjusted p below 0.01 and a log2 fold-change threshold of 1. As an exploratory analysis of dynamics, PCA with hierarchical clustering was applied to max-normalized trajectories of the 1000 most abundant clonotypes. Separately sequenced CD4+ and CD8+ repertoires were used to assign the CD4 or CD8 phenotype of responding clones. TCRdb reprocessing: public reads trimmed at Q25 with fastp, clones called with MiXCR, in-frame beta chains kept. Each record represents a unique CDR3 protein, reported with the most common genes and DNA among its rows. The V and J calls reflect TCRdb's pipeline rather than the authors' work. The sample data list a few hundred thousand distinct CDR3 sequences, and 24% of these were observed just once. The ten largest clones take up around 8.8% of the sample.

PBMCs were isolated by Ficoll-Paque density gradient centrifugation. Overall results and qualifications from the work: The study included only a couple of mild cases, and larger cohorts that include severe cases with pre-infection samples were judged to be necessary. From day 15 to 85, contracting clones showed balanced CD4/CD8 phenotypes, whereas a second wave of clones that expanded from day 15 to 37 leaned towards CD4+. Contracting CD4+ clones appeared mostly in the CM and EM memory subsets, whereas CD8+ clones were enriched in EMRA. SARS-CoV-2 specificity of the second-wave clones peaking on day 37 was not confirmed. The detection of some responding clones in pre-infection memory suggests that pre-existing cross-reactive memory T cells joined the SARS-CoV-2 response.

The chain uses TRBV12-3 or TRBV12-4 and TRBJ1-5; 9 junctional bases match TRBD1. The sample comprised PBMCs or a T cell subset sorted from them (not recorded which). The TCR was taken from an adult woman who had mild COVID-19 (a few samples of this study predate the infection). The sample titles of this study are shuffled in the database, so cell type and time point are left out; the donor was told from shared clones. The sequenced DNA is TGTGCCAGCAGCATGGGACAGGGTCAGCCCCAGCATTTT. Its protein reads: CASSMGQGQPQHF.